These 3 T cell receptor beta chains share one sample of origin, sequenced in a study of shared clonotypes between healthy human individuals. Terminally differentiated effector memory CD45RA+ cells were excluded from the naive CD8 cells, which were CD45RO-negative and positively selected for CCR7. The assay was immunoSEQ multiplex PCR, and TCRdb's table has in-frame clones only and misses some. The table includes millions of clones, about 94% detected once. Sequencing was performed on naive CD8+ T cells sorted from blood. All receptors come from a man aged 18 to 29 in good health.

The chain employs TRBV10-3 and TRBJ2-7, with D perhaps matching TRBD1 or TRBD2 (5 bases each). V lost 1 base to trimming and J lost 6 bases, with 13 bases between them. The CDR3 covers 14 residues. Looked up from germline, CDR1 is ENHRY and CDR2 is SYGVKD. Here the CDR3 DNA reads TGTGCCATCAGTGAGTATGGTGAGGGGCTCGAGCAGTACTTC. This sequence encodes CAISEYGEGLEQYF.

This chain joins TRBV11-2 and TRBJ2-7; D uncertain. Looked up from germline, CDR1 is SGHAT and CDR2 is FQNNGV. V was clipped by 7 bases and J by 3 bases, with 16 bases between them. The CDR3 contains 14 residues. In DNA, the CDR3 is TGTGCCAGCACCGACTGGTCGGACGGCTACGAGCAGTACTTC. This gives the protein CASTDWSDGYEQYF.

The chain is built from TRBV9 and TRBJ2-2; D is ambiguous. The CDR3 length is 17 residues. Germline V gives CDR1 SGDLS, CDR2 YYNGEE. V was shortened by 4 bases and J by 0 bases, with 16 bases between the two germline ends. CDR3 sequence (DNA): TGTGCCAGCAGCCATACGCCTTTGGGTCCGAACACCGGGGAGCTGTTTTTT. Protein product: CASSHTPLGPNTGELFF.